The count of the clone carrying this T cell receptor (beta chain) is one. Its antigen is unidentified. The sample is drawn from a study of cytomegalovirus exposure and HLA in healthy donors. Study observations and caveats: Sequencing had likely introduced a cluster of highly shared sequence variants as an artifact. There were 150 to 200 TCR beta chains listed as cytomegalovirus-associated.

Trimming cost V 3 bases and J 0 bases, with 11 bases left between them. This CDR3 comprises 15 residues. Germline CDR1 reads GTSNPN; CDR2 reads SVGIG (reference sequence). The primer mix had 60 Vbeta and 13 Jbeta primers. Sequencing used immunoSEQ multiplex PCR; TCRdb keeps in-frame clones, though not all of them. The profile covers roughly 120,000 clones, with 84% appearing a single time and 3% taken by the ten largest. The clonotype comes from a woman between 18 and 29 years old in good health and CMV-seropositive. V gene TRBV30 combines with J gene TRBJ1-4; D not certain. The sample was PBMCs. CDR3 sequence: CAWRLGIATNEKLFF. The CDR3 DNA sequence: TGTGCCTGGAGACTCGGGATTGCAACTAATGAAAAACTGTTTTTT.